The clone carrying this T cell receptor beta chain occurred a few times. The CDR3 is 15 residues long. These data belong to a study of blood T cell repertoires in COVID-19. Study context: Both acute and convalescent COVID-19 samples were obtained from the United States, Italy and Spain. T cells, B-cell-depleted T cells, or PBMCs supplied cDNA or gDNA.

Original methodology: Counts of nucleated cells, estimated from reference gene primer amplification, were obtained. TCRdb's copy holds only in-frame clones and misses some; the assay was immunoSEQ multiplex PCR. Clonal size and the V and J genes are those of that table, whereas D and trimming came from the DNA. Among roughly 250,000 clones listed, over 65% were seen once. Sequencing was carried out using peripheral blood. The TCR was taken from a woman older than 75 with acute or convalescent COVID-19. This rearrangement joins TRBV21-1 to TRBJ2-2; the D segment call TRBD1 is taken from the table without a DNA check. TRBV21-1 is a pseudogene locus. The CDR3 region has the DNA TGTGCCAGGAAACAGGGTCCCCGCAACACCGGGGAGCTGTTTTTT. Translating it yields CARKQGPRNTGELFF.